The rows below give T cell receptor beta chains drawn from one sample of a study of a mutant IDH1 vaccine in newly diagnosed glioma. Only in-frame clones appear in the TCRdb table, and some are missing; sequencing was by immunoSEQ multiplex PCR. The repertoire has approximately 44,000 clones, roughly 84% of them found once; the top ten carry approximately 2.5%. Antigen specificity for these receptors is unknown. The sample in question was PBMCs, obtained from a glioma patient whose treatment included an IDH1 peptide vaccine. The receptor set was obtained from a woman aged 18 to 35 with glioma. Some clones in this sample may be carry-over from other donors' samples. CDR3s include the opening cysteine and the closing phenylalanine or tryptophan. A D gene is named only where the DNA matches it firmly. Some rows mark clone size as missing; the rest say once, few, many or name a class of expanded clone.

>TRBJ2-7|TRBD1|-|TRBV11-3
CASSPGQVSNYEQYF
>TRBJ2-5|TRBD2|-|TRBV4-1
CASSQDPPGREETQYF
>TRBJ1-2|-|once|TRBV4-1
CASSQEPRPDPYGYTF
>TRBJ1-1|TRBD1|-|TRBV30
CAWSPQGIAEAFF
>TRBJ1-1|-|once|TRBV2
CASSEHPGSNTEAFF
>TRBJ2-7|-|few|TRBV10-3
CAIGGLHYEQYF
>TRBJ1-2|-|-|TRBV19
CATTARGPQYGYTF
>TRBJ2-5|TRBD2|once|TRBV27
CASSPGLAGVQETQYF
>TRBJ1-3|-|-|TRBV5-4
CASSLINIGGAYGNTIYF
>TRBJ2-3|-|-|TRBV9
CASSPSGRADTQYF
>TRBJ1-1|-|-|TRBV6-6
CASRTRTKNTEAFF
>TRBJ1-4|-|-|TRBV6-1
CASSERDATNEKLFF
>TRBJ2-7|-|few|TRBV5-1
CASSFLAATYEQYF
>TRBJ1-1|-|-|TRBV12-5
CASGRERARTEAFF
>TRBJ1-4|-|few|TRBV19
CASRTKGGHPGKLFF
>TRBJ1-2|-|-|TRBV6-1
CASRSTGYRGYTF
>TRBJ2-7|-|-|TRBV29-1
CSVEKDLPYEQYF
>TRBJ2-6|-|-|TRBV6-1
CASSDGVLGSSSGANVLTF
>TRBJ2-2|TRBD2|-|TRBV30
CASIRAGGNTGELFF
>TRBJ2-5|TRBD2|-|TRBV19
CASSTLAGGRETQYF
>TRBJ1-2|-|-|TRBV5-4
CASSLGPPAEGYTF
>TRBJ2-2|-|-|TRBV9
CASSVEVGAVTGELFF
>TRBJ2-7|-|-|TRBV27
CASSRGGAQEQYF
>TRBJ1-1|-|few|TRBV6-5
CASRDSLNTEAFF
>TRBJ2-4|-|-|TRBV9
CASSLTTRENIQYF
>TRBJ2-7|-|-|TRBV19
CASSITADGYEQYF
>TRBJ1-1|-|-|TRBV18
CASSPGLGGTEAFF
>TRBJ1-2|TRBD1|-|TRBV29-1
CSVLMGQEGYGYTF
>TRBJ2-3|-|-|TRBV19
CASSIAEDTQYF
>TRBJ1-1|-|-|TRBV11-2
CASSLQARNTEAFF
>TRBJ2-5|-|-|TRBV5-1
CASSPGTKGETQYF
>TRBJ2-7|-|-|TRBV7-2
CASSFVGEQYF
>TRBJ1-1|-|few|TRBV7-4
CARHPGTEAFF
>TRBJ2-2|-|-|TRBV18
CASSPGRVPITGELFF
>TRBJ1-5|-|-|TRBV11-2
CASSVTPEGPQHF
>TRBJ2-7|-|-|TRBV11-2
CASSPGLSYEQYF
>TRBJ1-1|-|-|TRBV7-9
CASSLAAMNTEAFF
>TRBJ1-3|-|-|TRBV5-6
CASKGAGGPGNTIYF
>TRBJ2-7|TRBD2|-|TRBV5-1
CASRHPAGAPTSAYEQYF
>TRBJ2-1|TRBD2|-|TRBV11-3
CASSLSSGSNEQFF
>TRBJ1-2|-|-|TRBV27
CASGGAGVAGYTF
>TRBJ2-5|-|-|TRBV18
CASSPRETQYF
>TRBJ2-5|-|-|TRBV5-1
CASSLIGRETQYF
>TRBJ2-2|TRBD2|-|TRBV9
CASSPLAGPNTGELFF
>TRBJ1-2|-|-|TRBV5-8
CASSFQTASKIGYTF
>TRBJ2-1|-|-|TRBV6-1
CASSVVYNEQFF
>TRBJ2-5|-|-|TRBV4-2
CASSQGLGASRETQYF
>TRBJ1-6|-|-|TRBV2
CATRGERSPLHF
>TRBJ2-7|TRBD1|-|TRBV19
CASSIGTGDSYEQYF
>TRBJ2-1|-|-|TRBV7-6
CASSLPRTTTLSSYNEQFF
>TRBJ1-5|-|-|TRBV9
CASSVGWRGSQPQHF
>TRBJ1-3|-|-|TRBV21-1
CASSTVDRGYGNTIYF
>TRBJ2-1|-|-|TRBV2
CASFLRASNEQFF
>TRBJ1-5|-|-|TRBV7-9
CASSLARQGGQPQHF
>TRBJ2-7|TRBD2|-|TRBV2
CATDTGLADPYEQYF
>TRBJ1-5|-|-|TRBV7-2
CASSLVMRYSNQPQHF
>TRBJ2-1|-|-|TRBV5-6
CASSFNPGLLDNEQFF
>TRBJ1-6|TRBD1|-|TRBV5-6
CASSLVGQGIINSPLHF